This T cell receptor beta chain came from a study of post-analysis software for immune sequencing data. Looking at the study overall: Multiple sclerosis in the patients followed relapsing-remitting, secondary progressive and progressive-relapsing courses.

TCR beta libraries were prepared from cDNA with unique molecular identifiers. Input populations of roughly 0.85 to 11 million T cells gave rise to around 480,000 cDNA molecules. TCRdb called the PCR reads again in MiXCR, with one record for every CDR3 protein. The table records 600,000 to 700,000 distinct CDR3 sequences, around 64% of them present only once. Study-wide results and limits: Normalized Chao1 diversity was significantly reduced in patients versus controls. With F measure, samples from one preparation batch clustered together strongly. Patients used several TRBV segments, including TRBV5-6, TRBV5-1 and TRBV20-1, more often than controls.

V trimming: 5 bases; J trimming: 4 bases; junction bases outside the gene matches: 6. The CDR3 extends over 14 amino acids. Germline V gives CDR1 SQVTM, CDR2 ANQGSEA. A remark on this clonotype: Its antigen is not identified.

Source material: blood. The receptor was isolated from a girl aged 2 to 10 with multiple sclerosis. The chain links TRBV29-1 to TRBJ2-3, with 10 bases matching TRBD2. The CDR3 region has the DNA TGCAGCGTTCACGAGCGGGGGGGCTCAGATACGCAGTATTTT. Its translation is CSVHERGGSDTQYF.